The sequence of this TCR beta chain was determined in a study of T cell responses to AZD1222 COVID-19 vaccine. Overall study results and limits: Spike was spanned by vaccine-associated CD4 TCRs, which were dominant at 160-218 and 743-854. Females outnumbered males among donors, who were mostly white British; clonal diversity was possibly underestimated. Epitopes outside B.1.351 and B.1.1.7 mutated regions reportedly drew nearly half of spike TCRs. Elevations in Spike-specific TCR breadth and depth followed administration of two AZD1222 doses.

J gave up 7 bases and V 0 bases, and 7 bases lay outside the gene matches. The length of the CDR3 is 16 residues. Germline V gene sequence: CDR1 KGHSH, CDR2 LQKENI. Using immunoSEQ multiplex PCR, the repertoire was profiled, and TCRdb retains in-frame clones only, with some absent. The sample holds 140,000 or so clones, 88% seen once. Of note for this clone: The antigen remains unidentified.

The chain uses TRBV18 and TRBJ2-1; 9 bases line up with TRBD1. This sample comprised peripheral blood, obtained on day 0 of AZD1222 vaccination. This TCR came from an adult in good health. The CDR3 DNA is TGTGCCAGCTCACCACCGGGACAGGGTATCGGAAATGAGCAGTTCTTC. Its protein is CASSPPGQGIGNEQFF.